These T cell receptor beta chains were read from a single sample in a study of cytomegalovirus exposure and HLA in healthy donors. Sequencing was performed with immunoSEQ multiplex PCR; in TCRdb, only in-frame clones are kept and a portion is missing. The sample lists about 130,000 clones; around 80% were seen once. The sample consisted of PBMCs. The receptors were sampled from a woman aged 45-59 years in good health and CMV-seronegative. Each CDR3 is given with its conserved first and last residue. The order of the fields is J gene, D gene, V gene, clone size, CDR3 DNA, CDR3 protein. D genes are given only for firm matches. Size is omitted from some rows. Given values are once, few, many or a class for expanded clones.

>TRBJ1-6|NA|TRBV6-6|NA
TGTGCCAGCAGCTTACAGGGAGAAGAGGGCTCACCCCTCCACTTT
CASSLQGEEGSPLHF
>TRBJ1-5|TRBD1|TRBV28|NA
TGTGCCAGCACGCGGTGGGACAGGGGGCGAAGGGGAAGTCAGCCCCAGCATTTT
CASTRWDRGRRGSQPQHF
>TRBJ2-2|TRBD2|TRBV7-2|NA
TGTGCCAGCAGCCAAACTAGCGGGAGGGCCACCGGGGAGCTGTTTTTT
CASSQTSGRATGELFF
>TRBJ1-5|NA|TRBV19|NA
TGTGCCAGTAGTATCTGGAGGCAGGGAGGTCAGCCCCAGCATTTT
CASSIWRQGGQPQHF
>TRBJ2-2|NA|TRBV5-1|NA
TGCGCCAGCAGCTCGTACAGGGTTACGAACACCGGGGAGCTGTTTTTT
CASSSYRVTNTGELFF
>TRBJ2-1|TRBD1|TRBV29-1|NA
TGCAGCGTTGAGGCGGGACAGGGGGCCTACAATGAGCAGTTCTTC
CSVEAGQGAYNEQFF
>TRBJ1-1|NA|TRBV5-1|NA
TGCGCCAGCAGCTTGGAATTCCCCCTACCAAACACTGAAGCTTTCTTT
CASSLEFPLPNTEAFF
>TRBJ2-5|TRBD2|TRBV2|NA
TGTGCCAGCAGGGGTAGACTAGCGGGAGGAGGGGAGACCCAGTACTTC
CASRGRLAGGGETQYF
>TRBJ1-2|NA|TRBV5-6|NA
TGTGCCAGCAGCCCTTCGGGAGGCCGGGGCTACACCTTC
CASSPSGGRGYTF
>TRBJ2-6|NA|TRBV7-9|NA
TGTGCCAGCAGCTTAGCTCCTCGGGGTAGGGCCAACGTCCTGACTTTC
CASSLAPRGRANVLTF
>TRBJ2-3|TRBD1|TRBV5-1|NA
TGCGCCAGCAGACAGGGGGCGAGCACAGATACGCAGTATTTT
CASRQGASTDTQYF
>TRBJ2-7|NA|TRBV5-6|NA
TGTGCCAGCAGCTTGCGTCGGGGGATCTACGAGCAGTACTTC
CASSLRRGIYEQYF
>TRBJ2-6|NA|TRBV19|NA
TGTGCCAGTAGTACTGGACAGTTTATCTCTGGGGCCAACGTCCTGACTTTC
CASSTGQFISGANVLTF
>TRBJ1-1|NA|TRBV19|NA
TGTGCCAGTAGTATCAGGGGACTGAACACTGAAGCTTTCTTT
CASSIRGLNTEAFF
>TRBJ2-1|NA|TRBV30|NA
TGTGCCTGGAGTCCCCTTGTCAATGAGCAGTTCTTC
CAWSPLVNEQFF
>TRBJ1-2|NA|TRBV19|few
TGTGCCAGTAAGGCAGGGCCGAACTATGGCTACACCTTC
CASKAGPNYGYTF
>TRBJ1-1|NA|TRBV27|NA
TGTGCCAGCAGTTTATTATCAGGAGAGGGAACTGAAGCTTTCTTT
CASSLLSGEGTEAFF
>TRBJ2-5|NA|TRBV2|NA
TGTGCCAGTCAGACTGCCTGGGAGACCCAGTACTTC
CASQTAWETQYF
>TRBJ1-5|NA|TRBV18|few
TGTGCCAGCTCACCCCCCGCAGTTAGCAATCAGCCCCAGCATTTT
CASSPPAVSNQPQHF
>TRBJ1-1|NA|TRBV25-1|once
TGTGCCAGCAGTGCGACAGGATCTAACACTGAAGCTTTCTTT
CASSATGSNTEAFF
>TRBJ1-2|TRBD1|TRBV27|NA
TGTGCCAGCAGTTATGGACAGGGGAACTATAGCTACACCTTC
CASSYGQGNYSYTF
>TRBJ1-2|NA|TRBV6-5|NA
TGTGCCAGCCAAGATTGGGGACAACCCGGCTACACCTTC
CASQDWGQPGYTF
>TRBJ1-4|NA|TRBV28|NA
TGTGCCAGCAGTTTAGCAGGGAGGGTAGAAGCTAATGAAAAACTGTTTTTT
CASSLAGRVEANEKLFF